This TCR beta chain is drawn from a study of blood T cell repertoires in COVID-19 (dated by TCRdb to 2020 to 2021). In terms of the full investigation: The collaborator samples originated in the United States, Italy and Spain and spanned the acute and convalescent phases of COVID-19. The repertoires were made available in a free public database intended to serve as a resource for research on the immune response to SARS-CoV-2. HLA class I and class II types, where available, came from metadata supplied by the sample provider rather than from assay-based typing. The material from the prospective study consisted of cDNA or gDNA derived from T cells, B-cell-depleted T cells, or PBMCs. The dataset comprised deeply sampled blood TCRbeta repertoires from subjects exposed to, actively infected with, or recovered from COVID-19. The sample metadata nearly always contained a de-identified subject ID, COVID-19 status, age in years and sex. Samples came from the ongoing ImmuneRACE study (first 160 participants) plus 1,254 subjects from 6 global collaborators. Findings and caveats that apply to the study as a whole: How much clinical and demographic metadata was included differed by source and by participant, and the metadata was provided uncurated.

The immunoSEQ Assay, a bias-controlled multiplex PCR, was used to amplify TCRbeta CDR3 regions from genomic DNA. The source study handled its data this way. Nucleated cell counts per sample were estimated from amplification of reference gene primers within the assay. Sequence reads were collapsed and filtered to measure the absolute abundance of every unique TCRbeta CDR3 rearrangement. For each sample, productive Simpson clonality was calculated as the square root of Simpson's diversity index across productive rearrangements. This immuneACCESS table, as held by TCRdb, lists in-frame sequences with V and J called but not all clones. Of the missing ones, under half trace to an unresolved V gene in checked studies; the others have no known cause. V and J calls plus clone size are reproduced from that table; the DNA served to infer D and trimming. The sample data list 350,000 to 450,000 clones, and around 89% of these were observed just once. Roughly 1.6% of the sample is taken by the ten largest.

One collaborating source in Seattle enrolled patients while the patients were actively infected and followed the patients over time throughout the course of disease. The collaborating institutions used their own protocols to collect whole blood in K2EDTA tubes. For TCRbeta analysis, collaborators shipped samples in one of three forms: frozen whole blood, isolated PBMCs, or DNA extracted from either of those sample types. The germline V and J ends show losses of 4 bases and 4 bases respectively, and no gene match explains 5 bases of the junction. CDR3 length: 15 amino acids, cysteine to phenylalanine. The retained sequence is limited to the CDR3, 45 bases, with the frame set at the first base. For CDR1 and CDR2, the germline V gene lists KGHSY and FQNENV. Concerning this clone itself: The antigen it binds to is not known. No much larger clone is present one base from it, and per-base qualities are unavailable.

This clonotype originated in a woman in her thirties or forties with COVID-19, enrolled during active disease. The sample was peripheral blood. Rearrangement joined TRBV16 to TRBJ1-5; the central 9 bases match TRBD1. Here the CDR3 is given as CASSRPGTGNQPQHF. The DNA reads TGTGCCAGCAGCCGACCTGGGACAGGGAATCAGCCCCAGCATTTT. With the rest looked up from the reference TRBV16 and TRBJ1-5 genes rather than sequenced, the full variable domain is GEEVAQTPKHLVRGEGQKAKLYCAPIKGHSYVFWYQQVLKNEFKFLISFQNENVFDETGMPKERFSAKCLPNSPCSLEIQATKLEDSAVYFCASSRPGTGNQPQHFGDGTRLSIL.